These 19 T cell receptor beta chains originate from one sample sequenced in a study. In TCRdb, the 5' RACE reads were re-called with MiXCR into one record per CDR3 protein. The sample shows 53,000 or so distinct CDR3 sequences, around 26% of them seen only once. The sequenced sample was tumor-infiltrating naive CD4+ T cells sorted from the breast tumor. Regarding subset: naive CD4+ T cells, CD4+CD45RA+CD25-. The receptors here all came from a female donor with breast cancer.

The CDR3, as DNA: TGTGCCAGCAGCTTCCGGACAGGGCACGCTGGGGCCAACGTCCTGACTTTC. Its translation: CASSFRTGHAGANVLTF. The chain recombines TRBV21-1 with TRBJ2-6; the table's D call TRBD1 went unverified against the DNA. TRBV21-1 is marked as a pseudogene. The CDR3 consists of 17 residues.

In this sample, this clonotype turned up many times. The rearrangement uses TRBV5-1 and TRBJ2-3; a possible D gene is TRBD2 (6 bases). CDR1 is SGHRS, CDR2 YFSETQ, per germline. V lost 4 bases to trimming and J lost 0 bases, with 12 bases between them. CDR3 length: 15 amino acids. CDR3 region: CASSATGTSTDTQYF. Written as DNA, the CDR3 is TGCGCCAGCAGCGCCACTGGGACTAGCACAGATACGCAGTATTTT.

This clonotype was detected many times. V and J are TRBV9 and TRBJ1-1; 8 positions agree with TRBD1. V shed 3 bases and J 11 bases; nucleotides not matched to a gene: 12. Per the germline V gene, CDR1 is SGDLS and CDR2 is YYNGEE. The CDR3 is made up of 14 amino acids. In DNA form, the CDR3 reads TGTGCCAGCAGCGCATCAGACAGGGGTGTGGGTGCTTTCTTT. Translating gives CASSASDRGVGAFF.

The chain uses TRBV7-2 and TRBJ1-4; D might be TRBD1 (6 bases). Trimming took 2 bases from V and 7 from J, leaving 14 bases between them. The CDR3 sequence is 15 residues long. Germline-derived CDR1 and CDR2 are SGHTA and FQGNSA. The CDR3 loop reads CASSLFGGRGEKLFF. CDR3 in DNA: TGTGCCAGCAGCTTATTCGGGGGGCGCGGTGAAAAACTGTTTTTT.

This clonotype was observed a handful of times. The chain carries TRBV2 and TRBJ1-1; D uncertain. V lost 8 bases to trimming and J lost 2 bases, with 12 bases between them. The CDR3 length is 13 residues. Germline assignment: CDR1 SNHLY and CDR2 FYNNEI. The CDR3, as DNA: TGTGCCAGCTCCGGGGAGCGTAACACTGAAGCTTTCTTT. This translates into CASSGERNTEAFF.

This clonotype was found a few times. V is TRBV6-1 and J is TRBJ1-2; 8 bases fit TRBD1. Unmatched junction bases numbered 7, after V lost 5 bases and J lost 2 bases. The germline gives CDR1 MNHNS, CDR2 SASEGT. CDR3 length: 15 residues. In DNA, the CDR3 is TGTGCCAGCAGTCCCCGGGACAGGCGGAACTATGGCTACACCTTC. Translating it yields CASSPRDRRNYGYTF.

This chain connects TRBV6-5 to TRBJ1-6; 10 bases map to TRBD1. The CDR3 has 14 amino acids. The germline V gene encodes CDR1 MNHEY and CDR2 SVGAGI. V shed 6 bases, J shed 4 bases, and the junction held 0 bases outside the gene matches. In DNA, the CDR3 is TGTGCCAGCAGGGGACAGGGGTATAATTCACCCCTCCACTTT. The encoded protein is CASRGQGYNSPLHF.

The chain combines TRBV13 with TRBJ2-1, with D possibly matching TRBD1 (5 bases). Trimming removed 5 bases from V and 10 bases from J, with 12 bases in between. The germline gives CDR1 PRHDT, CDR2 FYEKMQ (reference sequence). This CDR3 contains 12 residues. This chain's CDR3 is CASSPPRGEQFF. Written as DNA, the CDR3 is TGTGCCAGCAGCCCGCCTAGGGGCGAGCAGTTCTTC.

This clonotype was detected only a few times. The CDR3 nucleotides are TGCAGTGCAAGGGGGGGGCCCCGAGTGGATACGCAGTATTTT. Protein: CSARGGPRVDTQYF. This rearrangement joins TRBV20-1 to TRBJ2-3; TRBD2 is a possible D gene (7 bases). The germline CDR1 and CDR2 sequences are DFQATT and SNEGSKA (reference sequence). There are 14 residues in the CDR3. V was shortened by 6 bases and J by 6 bases, with 19 bases between the two germline ends.

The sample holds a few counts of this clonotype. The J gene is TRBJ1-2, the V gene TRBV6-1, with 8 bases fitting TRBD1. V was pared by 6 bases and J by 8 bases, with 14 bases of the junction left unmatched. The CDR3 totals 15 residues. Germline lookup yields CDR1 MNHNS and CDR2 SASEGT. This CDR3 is CASSRRGQGAEGYTF. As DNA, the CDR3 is TGTGCCAGCAGCCGCCGGGGGCAGGGGGCTGAAGGCTACACCTTC.

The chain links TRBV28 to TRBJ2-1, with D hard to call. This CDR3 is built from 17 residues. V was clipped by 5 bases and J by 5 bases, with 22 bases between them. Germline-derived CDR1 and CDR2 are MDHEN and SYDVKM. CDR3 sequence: CASSPSKGSRLHNEQFF. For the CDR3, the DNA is TGTGCCAGCAGTCCGTCCAAAGGGTCCCGCCTACACAATGAGCAGTTCTTC.

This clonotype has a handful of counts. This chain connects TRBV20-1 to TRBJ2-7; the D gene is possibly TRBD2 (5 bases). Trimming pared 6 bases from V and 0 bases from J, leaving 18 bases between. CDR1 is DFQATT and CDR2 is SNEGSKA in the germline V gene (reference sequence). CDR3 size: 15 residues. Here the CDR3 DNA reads TGCAGTGCCACAAGCCCCCGGGATCTCTCCTACGAGCAGTACTTC. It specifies CSATSPRDLSYEQYF.

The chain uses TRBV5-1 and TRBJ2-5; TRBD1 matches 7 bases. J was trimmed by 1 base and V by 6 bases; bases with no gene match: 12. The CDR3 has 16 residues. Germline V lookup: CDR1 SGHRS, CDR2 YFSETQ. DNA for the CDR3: TGCGCCAGCACCCCGGGCGGGTCAGGGGGCCAAGAGACCCAGTACTTC. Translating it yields CASTPGGSGGQETQYF.

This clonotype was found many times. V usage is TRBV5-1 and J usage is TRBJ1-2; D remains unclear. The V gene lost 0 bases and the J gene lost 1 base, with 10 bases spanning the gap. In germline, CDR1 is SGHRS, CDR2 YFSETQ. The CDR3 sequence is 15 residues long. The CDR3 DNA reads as TGCGCCAGCAGCTTGGACGGCCAGGATAACTATGGCTACACCTTC. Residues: CASSLDGQDNYGYTF.

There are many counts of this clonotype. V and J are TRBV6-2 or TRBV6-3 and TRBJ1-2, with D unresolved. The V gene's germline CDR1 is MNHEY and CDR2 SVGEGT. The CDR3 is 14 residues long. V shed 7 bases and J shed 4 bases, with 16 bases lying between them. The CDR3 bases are TGTGCCAGCACCAAAGGACGTCTCGTCTATGGCTACACCTTC. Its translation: CASTKGRLVYGYTF.

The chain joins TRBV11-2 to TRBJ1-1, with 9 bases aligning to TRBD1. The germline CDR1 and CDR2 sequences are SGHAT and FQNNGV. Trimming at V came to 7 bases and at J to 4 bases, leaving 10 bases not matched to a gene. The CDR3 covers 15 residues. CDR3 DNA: TGTGCCAGCACCCCATACCGGGACAGGGCCACTGAAGCTTTCTTT. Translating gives CASTPYRDRATEAFF. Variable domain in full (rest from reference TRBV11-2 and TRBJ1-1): EAGVAQSPRYKIIEKRQSVAFWCNPISGHATLYWYQQILGQGPKLLIQFQNNGVVDDSQLPKDRFSAERLKGVDSTLKIQPAKLEDSAVYLCASTPYRDRATEAFFGQGTRLTVV.

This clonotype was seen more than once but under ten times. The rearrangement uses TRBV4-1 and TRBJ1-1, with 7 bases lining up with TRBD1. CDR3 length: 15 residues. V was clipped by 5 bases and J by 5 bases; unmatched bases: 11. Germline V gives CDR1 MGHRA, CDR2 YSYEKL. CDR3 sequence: CASSMIFTGVTEAFF. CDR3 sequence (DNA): TGCGCCAGCAGCATGATCTTCACAGGGGTAACTGAAGCTTTCTTT.

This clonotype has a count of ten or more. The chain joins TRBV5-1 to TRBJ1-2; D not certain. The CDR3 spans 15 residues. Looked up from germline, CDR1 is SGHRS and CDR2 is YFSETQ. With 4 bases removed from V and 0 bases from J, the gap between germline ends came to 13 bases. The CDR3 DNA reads TGCGCCAGCAGCCCGCGGGGAGCCCCTAACTATGGCTACACCTTC. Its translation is CASSPRGAPNYGYTF. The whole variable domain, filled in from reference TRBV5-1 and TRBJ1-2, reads KAGVTQTPRYLIKTRGQQVTLSCSPISGHRSVSWYQQTPGQGLQFLFEYFSETQRNKGNFPGRFSGRQFSNSRSEMNVSTLELGDSALYLCASSPRGAPNYGYTFGSGTRLTVV.

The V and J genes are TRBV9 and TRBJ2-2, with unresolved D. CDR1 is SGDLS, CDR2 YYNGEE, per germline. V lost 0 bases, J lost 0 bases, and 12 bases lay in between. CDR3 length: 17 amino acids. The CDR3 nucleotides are TGTGCCAGCAGCGTAGCCAACCGGGCCGCGAACACCGGGGAGCTGTTTTTT. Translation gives CASSVANRAANTGELFF.